These T cell receptor beta chains were read from a single sample in a study of patients and donors after allogeneic stem cell transplantation. TCRdb reprocessed the RT-PCR reads with MiXCR, giving one entry per CDR3 protein. The repertoire holds about a million distinct CDR3 sequences, with under 20% as singletons. Sequenced sample: blood, either unsorted or a sorted T cell fraction (not recorded which). The receptors stem from a human donor who was either an allogeneic HSCT recipient or a stem cell or donor lymphocyte infusion donor (not recorded which). It is not recorded whose cells these are; they may come from a transplant donor. Each CDR3 is given with its conserved first and last residue. A D gene is named only where the DNA matches it firmly. Not all rows give a size; the values are once, few, many and, for expanded clones, a class.

abundance	j_gene	v_gene	d_gene	CDR3aa	CDR3nt
.	TRBJ2-1	TRBV4-1	.	CASSHSTSGGSYNEQFF	TGCGCCAGCAGCCATTCTACGAGTGGCGGGTCCTACAATGAGCAGTTCTTC
few	TRBJ1-2	TRBV6-1	.	CASNADMVGYLYGYTF	TGTGCCAGCAATGCTGATATGGTGGGCTACCTCTATGGCTACACCTTC
few	TRBJ2-2	TRBV9	TRBD2	CASSVAPSGGTGELFF	TGTGCCAGCAGCGTAGCCCCTAGCGGAGGGACCGGGGAGCTGTTTTTT
few	TRBJ1-1	TRBV10-3	TRBD1	CAITYLGQGGDITEAFF	TGTGCCATCACCTACTTAGGACAGGGGGGAGATATCACTGAAGCTTTCTTT
.	TRBJ2-5	TRBV5-1	.	CASSPNWGVGETQYF	TGCGCCAGCAGCCCTAATTGGGGAGTGGGAGAGACCCAGTACTTC
few	TRBJ2-1	TRBV7-2	TRBD2	CASSSRSGGPKGEQFF	TGTGCCAGCAGCTCAAGGTCGGGAGGGCCTAAGGGTGAGCAGTTCTTC
few	TRBJ1-6	TRBV9	.	CASSVAGAGSPLHF	TGTGCCAGCAGCGTAGCGGGGGCAGGGTCACCCCTCCACTTT
few	TRBJ2-3	TRBV5-6	.	CASIQEGHNIDTQYF	TGTGCCAGCATCCAAGAAGGGCACAATATAGATACGCAGTATTTT
.	TRBJ2-7	TRBV6-2/TRBV6-3	.	CASSPPGEGVHEQYF	TGTGCCAGCTCCCCCCCCGGGGAAGGGGTCCACGAGCAGTACTTC
few	TRBJ2-7	TRBV11-2	TRBD2	CASSLLGGGLASYEQYF	TGTGCCAGCAGCTTACTGGGGGGTGGACTAGCGTCCTACGAGCAGTACTTC
.	TRBJ2-1	TRBV9	TRBD2	CASSVAGLAGMKRSYNEQFF	TGTGCCAGCAGCGTAGCTGGTCTAGCGGGAATGAAACGCTCCTACAATGAGCAGTTCTTC
.	TRBJ2-2	TRBV12-5	TRBD2	CASGLGTSGANTGELFF	TGTGCTAGTGGTCTTGGGACTAGCGGGGCGAACACCGGGGAGCTGTTTTTT
few	TRBJ1-1	TRBV20-1	.	CSARGPKGLNAFF	TGCAGTGCTAGAGGCCCCAAGGGTCTGAACGCTTTCTTT
many	TRBJ2-1	TRBV20-1	.	CSARDHLGSSYNEQFF	TGCAGTGCTAGAGATCATTTGGGGAGCTCCTACAATGAGCAGTTCTTC
few	TRBJ2-5	TRBV20-1	TRBD2	CSVRLAGASQYF	TGCAGTGTACGGCTAGCGGGAGCATCCCAGTACTTC
few	TRBJ1-3	TRBV7-6	TRBD1	CASSLSGTGRDTIYF	TGTGCCAGCAGCCTTTCCGGGACAGGGAGGGACACCATATATTTT
many	TRBJ2-3	TRBV7-9	.	CASSLAVASRTDTQYF	TGTGCCAGCAGCTTAGCAGTAGCTTCACGCACAGATACGCAGTATTTT
.	TRBJ2-3	TRBV15	.	CATSPPGVPGDTQYF	TGTGCCACCAGCCCCCCAGGCGTCCCGGGCGATACGCAGTATTTT
.	TRBJ2-5	TRBV20-1	TRBD2	CSARGGVEETQYF	TGCAGTGCTAGGGGGGGGGTAGAAGAGACCCAGTACTTC
.	TRBJ1-5	TRBV6-2/TRBV6-3	.	CASRESGSNQPQHF	TGTGCCAGCAGGGAATCAGGGAGCAATCAGCCCCAGCATTTT
few	TRBJ2-3	TRBV9	TRBD2	CASSPWTSGLADTQYF	TGTGCCAGCAGCCCTTGGACTAGCGGGCTGGCAGATACGCAGTATTTT
few	TRBJ1-6	TRBV6-2/TRBV6-3	.	CASNDGGAHNSPLHF	TGTGCCAGCAACGACGGGGGGGCGCATAATTCACCCCTCCACTTT
.	TRBJ2-7	TRBV12-3/TRBV12-4	TRBD2	CASSLEGGVGYEQYF	TGTGCCAGCAGTTTAGAGGGAGGGGTAGGGTACGAGCAGTACTTC
.	TRBJ2-7	TRBV20-1	.	CSAIHGGNYEQYF	TGCAGTGCCATTCACGGGGGAAATTACGAGCAGTACTTC
few	TRBJ1-1	TRBV12-3/TRBV12-4	.	CASSLGPKDTEAFF	TGTGCCAGCAGTTTAGGGCCGAAGGACACTGAAGCTTTCTTT
.	TRBJ2-5	TRBV5-1	.	CASSLGNTIEQETQYF	TGCGCCAGCAGCTTGGGTAACACCATCGAGCAAGAGACCCAGTACTTC
.	TRBJ1-5	TRBV20-1	.	CSARGTALSNQPQHF	TGCAGTGCTAGAGGGACAGCCCTTAGCAATCAGCCCCAGCATTTT
few	TRBJ2-1	TRBV2	.	CASSTSVTGYDEQFF	TGTGCCAGCAGCACTAGCGTCACAGGGTACGATGAGCAGTTCTTC